The rows below give T cell receptor beta chains drawn from one sample of a study of cytotoxic CD8 clonotypes in ibrutinib-treated CLL. Clones were read by immunoSEQ multiplex PCR, and TCRdb kept only the in-frame ones, dropping some. The table has hundreds of thousands of clones, approximately 70% seen once. Sequenced here: PBMCs, sampled after 12 months of ibrutinib treatment. The receptors were gathered from a human donor with chronic lymphocytic leukemia. CDR3s include the opening cysteine and the closing phenylalanine or tryptophan. D genes are given only for firm matches. Where a row states a size, it is once, few, many or the class of an expanded clone; other rows omit it.

-	once	TRBV2	TRBJ1-2	CASSGEGRANYGYTF	TGTGCCAGCAGTGGGGAAGGGAGGGCTAACTATGGCTACACCTTC
-	once	TRBV6-5	TRBJ2-2	CASAPRRNTGELFF	TGTGCCAGCGCCCCCCGGCGGAACACCGGGGAGCTGTTTTTT
TRBD2	-	TRBV5-4	TRBJ2-7	CASSISGRGYEQYF	TGTGCCAGCAGCATTAGCGGGAGAGGCTACGAGCAGTACTTC
-	once	TRBV19	TRBJ2-4	CASSIDGVAKNIQYF	TGTGCCAGTAGTATAGACGGGGTGGCCAAAAACATTCAGTACTTC
TRBD1	-	TRBV5-6	TRBJ1-6	CASSGQGDNSPLHF	TGTGCCAGCAGCGGACAGGGGGATAATTCACCCCTCCACTTT
-	-	TRBV6-5	TRBJ1-2	CASSYVGDGYTF	TGTGCCAGCAGTTATGTAGGTGATGGCTACACCTTC
-	few	TRBV18	TRBJ1-1	CASSTGPFDLAFF	TGTGCCAGCTCAACGGGACCTTTCGACCTAGCTTTCTTT
-	-	TRBV30	TRBJ1-1	CAWHSGLLNTEAFF	TGTGCCTGGCACTCAGGGCTCCTGAACACTGAAGCTTTCTTT
TRBD1	-	TRBV18	TRBJ1-2	CASSPDRGFGYTF	TGTGCCAGCTCACCGGACAGGGGTTTTGGCTACACCTTC
-	-	TRBV29-1	TRBJ1-4	CSVPVEAGDPEKLFF	TGCAGCGTCCCAGTGGAGGCAGGGGACCCGGAAAAACTGTTTTTT
-	-	TRBV28	TRBJ1-5	CASSVPGPVNSNQPQHF	TGTGCCAGCAGTGTACCGGGCCCTGTTAATAGCAATCAGCCCCAGCATTTT
-	-	TRBV4-2	TRBJ1-2	CASSLHRGTPTF	TGTGCCAGCAGCCTCCACCGAGGCACCCCCACCTTC
-	once	TRBV11-2	TRBJ1-5	CASSSGSYQPQHF	TGTGCCAGCAGCTCAGGGTCCTATCAGCCCCAGCATTTT
-	-	TRBV7-2	TRBJ1-4	CASSLGYLNEKLFF	TGTGCCAGCAGCTTAGGTTATCTTAATGAAAAACTGTTTTTT
-	-	TRBV5-4	TRBJ2-3	CASSLEDTQYF	TGTGCCAGCAGCTTGGAAGATACGCAGTATTTT
-	-	TRBV29-1	TRBJ2-6	CSVVNTGANVLTF	TGCAGCGTTGTAAACACCGGGGCCAACGTCCTGACTTTC
-	few	TRBV11-3	TRBJ2-7	CASSQTDVSYEQYF	TGTGCCAGCAGCCAAACGGACGTATCCTACGAGCAGTACTTC
TRBD1	-	TRBV6-5	TRBJ2-1	CASSLVQGAGNEQFF	TGTGCCAGCAGCCTGGTACAGGGGGCCGGGAATGAGCAGTTCTTC
-	-	TRBV6-6	TRBJ1-1	CASSHAGQNTEAFF	TGTGCCAGCAGCCATGCCGGACAGAACACTGAAGCTTTCTTT
TRBD1	-	TRBV9	TRBJ2-5	CASGGTGKAQETQYF	TGTGCCAGCGGAGGGACAGGGAAGGCTCAGGAGACCCAGTACTTC
TRBD2	-	TRBV28	TRBJ2-1	CASREGLAPYNEQFF	TGTGCCAGCAGGGAGGGACTAGCCCCCTACAATGAGCAGTTCTTC
-	-	TRBV18	TRBJ1-2	CASSPYREGGHEMNYGYTF	TGTGCCAGCTCACCATATCGGGAAGGGGGACATGAAATGAACTATGGCTACACCTTC
TRBD1	-	TRBV7-2	TRBJ2-7	CASSLRKGTGVSYEQYF	TGTGCCAGCAGCTTAAGGAAGGGGACAGGGGTCTCCTACGAGCAGTACTTC
TRBD1	-	TRBV15	TRBJ1-2	CATSRAPGQGNYGYTF	TGTGCCACCAGCAGAGCCCCAGGACAGGGCAACTATGGCTACACCTTC
-	-	TRBV6-1	TRBJ1-2	CASSGGHSRNYGYTF	TGTGCCAGCAGTGGGGGACACAGCCGGAACTATGGCTACACCTTC
-	-	TRBV30	TRBJ2-5	CAWSHRTGREETQYF	TGTGCCTGGAGTCATCGAACAGGGAGGGAGGAGACCCAGTACTTC
-	few	TRBV27	TRBJ2-1	CASSPARAYSYNEQFF	TGTGCCAGCAGTCCGGCACGAGCCTACTCCTACAATGAGCAGTTCTTC
TRBD1	-	TRBV11-3	TRBJ2-7	CASSPPGGYEQYF	TGTGCCAGCAGCCCCCCAGGGGGCTACGAGCAGTACTTC
-	-	TRBV6-4	TRBJ1-1	CARVMNTEAFF	TGTGCCAGAGTAATGAACACTGAAGCTTTCTTT
-	few	TRBV29-1	TRBJ1-2	CSVWTAVNYGYTF	TGCAGCGTATGGACAGCCGTTAACTATGGCTACACCTTC
-	once	TRBV4-1	TRBJ1-1	CASSQGGGYTEAFF	TGCGCCAGCAGCCAAGGGGGGGGGTACACTGAAGCTTTCTTT
-	-	TRBV9	TRBJ2-3	CASSVAADTQYF	TGTGCCAGCAGCGTAGCCGCAGATACGCAGTATTTT
-	-	TRBV10-3	TRBJ1-1	CAISGGRRANTEAFF	TGTGCCATCAGTGGGGGAAGACGTGCGAACACTGAAGCTTTCTTT
TRBD1	-	TRBV6-6	TRBJ2-5	CASSSGTGAKTQYF	TGTGCCAGCAGTTCCGGGACAGGGGCCAAGACCCAGTACTTC
TRBD1	-	TRBV11-1	TRBJ2-4	CASSPAHGTGVAKNIQYF	TGTGCCAGCAGCCCTGCGCACGGGACAGGGGTAGCCAAAAACATTCAGTACTTC
TRBD2	-	TRBV7-9	TRBJ2-3	CASSLTSAKDTQYF	TGTGCCAGCAGCTTAACTAGCGCAAAAGATACGCAGTATTTT
-	-	TRBV6-5	TRBJ2-2	CASSYWGGRGTGELFF	TGTGCCAGCAGTTATTGGGGGGGCAGGGGCACCGGGGAGCTGTTTTTT
TRBD1	-	TRBV25-1	TRBJ2-7	CASSDPGQGSYEQYF	TGTGCCAGCAGTGACCCGGGACAGGGGAGCTACGAGCAGTACTTC
-	-	TRBV5-1	TRBJ2-2	CASRTAGNTGELFF	TGCGCCAGCCGGACAGCAGGGAACACCGGGGAGCTGTTTTTT
-	-	TRBV7-2	TRBJ1-1	CASSRQTVMNTEAFF	TGTGCCAGCAGTCGTCAGACAGTCATGAACACTGAAGCTTTCTTT
-	-	TRBV28	TRBJ1-5	CASSVGGPQHF	TGTGCCAGCAGCGTCGGGGGGCCCCAGCATTTT
-	-	TRBV5-4	TRBJ2-3	CASSPDPNTDTQYF	TGTGCCAGCAGCCCTGACCCAAACACAGATACGCAGTATTTT
-	few	TRBV29-1	TRBJ1-1	CSVDGVNTEAFF	TGCAGCGTTGATGGGGTGAACACTGAAGCTTTCTTT
-	-	TRBV27	TRBJ2-3	CASSLSTPQIQGKGADTQYF	TGTGCCAGCAGTTTATCAACCCCGCAGATACAGGGAAAAGGGGCAGATACGCAGTATTTT
TRBD1	-	TRBV5-1	TRBJ1-2	CASSLGPERQGTYGYTF	TGCGCCAGCAGCTTGGGGCCCGAGAGACAGGGGACATATGGCTACACCTTC
TRBD1	few	TRBV29-1	TRBJ2-2	CSVLPQGARTGELFF	TGCAGCGTCCTCCCACAGGGGGCACGTACCGGGGAGCTGTTTTTT
-	-	TRBV27	TRBJ1-6	CASSLLPGSYNSPLHF	TGTGCCAGCAGTTTGCTCCCCGGATCCTATAATTCACCCCTCCACTTT
-	-	TRBV28	TRBJ1-1	CASFLNTEAFF	TGTGCCAGCTTTTTGAACACTGAAGCTTTCTTT
TRBD1	-	TRBV2	TRBJ2-5	CASRVDRGLPETQYF	TGTGCCAGCAGGGTGGACAGGGGGCTCCCCGAGACCCAGTACTTC
-	-	TRBV7-9	TRBJ2-6	CASSLVGPHSGANVLTF	TGTGCCAGCAGCTTAGTCGGCCCCCACTCTGGGGCCAACGTCCTGACTTTC
-	-	TRBV10-2	TRBJ1-2	CASSEGPSTGNYGYTF	TGCGCCAGCAGTGAGGGACCTTCGACAGGAAACTATGGCTACACCTTC
TRBD1	-	TRBV7-3	TRBJ1-2	CASSPNGVGTGGYTF	TGTGCCAGCAGCCCAAATGGGGTTGGGACAGGGGGCTACACCTTC
-	-	TRBV30	TRBJ1-4	CAWSVPQRATNEKLFF	TGTGCCTGGAGTGTACCCCAGAGGGCAACTAATGAAAAACTGTTTTTT
-	-	TRBV9	TRBJ2-1	CASTGSFDEQFF	TGTGCCAGCACTGGGAGCTTCGATGAGCAGTTCTTC
-	once	TRBV5-6	TRBJ2-5	CASSSGTWETQYF	TGTGCCAGCAGCTCCGGGACATGGGAGACCCAGTACTTC
-	-	TRBV7-9	TRBJ1-3	CASSLSGNTIYF	TGTGCCAGCAGCTTATCGGGAAACACCATATATTTT
TRBD2	-	TRBV7-3	TRBJ2-3	CASSLLGGRADTQYF	TGTGCCAGCAGCCTTCTTGGCGGGAGGGCAGATACGCAGTATTTT
-	-	TRBV6-6	TRBJ1-1	CASSPGTLNTEAFF	TGTGCCAGCAGTCCCGGGACATTGAACACTGAAGCTTTCTTT
-	few	TRBV7-9	TRBJ2-7	CASSFNFGEQYF	TGTGCCAGCAGCTTCAATTTCGGGGAGCAGTACTTC